This T cell receptor (beta chain) was captured in a study of blood T cell repertoires in COVID-19 (dated by TCRdb to between 2020 and 2021). With respect to the entire study: Samples covering the acute and convalescent phases of COVID-19 were provided by collaborators in the United States, Italy and Spain. The material from the prospective study consisted of cDNA or gDNA derived from T cells, B-cell-depleted T cells, or PBMCs. Deeply sampled blood TCRbeta repertoires from subjects exposed to, actively infected with, or recovered from COVID-19 were included in the dataset. A freely available public database, intended as a resource for researchers studying the immune response to SARS-CoV-2, is where the repertoires were released. Samples came from the ongoing ImmuneRACE study (first 160 participants) plus 1,254 subjects from 6 global collaborators. Sample metadata almost always included a de-identified subject ID, COVID-19 status, age in years and sex. Where available, HLA class I and class II types were obtained from metadata supplied by the sample provider rather than from assay-based typing.

Remarks on this clone: The antigen this receptor binds is unknown. No quality values exist for individual bases; no much larger clone is one base distant.

The germline V gene (reference sequence) specifies SEHNR as CDR1 and FQNEAQ as CDR2. Trimming removed 1 base from V and 7 bases from J, leaving 13 bases between the germline ends. From its cysteine to its phenylalanine, the CDR3 spans 14 amino acids. CDR3 DNA only is kept here, 42 bases in frame from base 1. TCRbeta CDR3 regions were amplified from genomic DNA using the immunoSEQ Assay, a bias-controlled multiplex PCR. The paper's data handling went like this. The number of nucleated cells in each sample was estimated by amplification of reference gene primers within the assay. Sequence reads were collapsed and filtered to measure the absolute abundance of every unique TCRbeta CDR3 rearrangement. For each sample, productive Simpson clonality was calculated as the square root of Simpson's diversity index over productive rearrangements. TCRdb took this table from immuneACCESS and kept in-frame rearrangements with V and J called. Such tables lack part of the clones; where checked against another copy, unresolved V genes explain under half of the gap, and the rest is unexplained. V, J and clone size are those of that table, while D and trimming were read from the DNA. For this sample there are 70,000 or so clones; about nine tenths appear just once. Under 6.5% of the sample is in the top ten clones.

Collaborating institutions collected whole blood in K2EDTA tubes following their own protocols. Collaborator samples were shipped for TCRbeta analysis as frozen whole blood, isolated PBMCs, or DNA extracted from either sample type. Findings and caveats that apply to the study as a whole: The amount of clinical and demographic metadata varied by source and participant and was provided uncurated.

The chain was built from TRBV7-9 and TRBJ2-5, with the D gene not clear enough to name. The material sequenced was peripheral blood. The sequence was collected from a young woman with acute or convalescent COVID-19. The CDR3: CASSLVGRAWTQYF. The sequence in DNA is TGTGCCAGCAGCTTAGTAGGCAGAGCGTGGACCCAGTACTTC. Here the CDR3 is joined to the reference TRBV7-9 and TRBJ2-5 genes, and the full variable domain is: DTGVSQNPRHKITKRGQNVTFRCDPISEHNRLYWYRQTLGQGPEFLTYFQNEAQLEKSRLLSDRFSAERPKGSFSTLEIQRTEQGDSAMYLCASSLVGRAWTQYFGPGTRLLVL.